This record concerns one T cell receptor (beta chain) sequence. CDR3 length: 14 residues. V lost 5 bases and J lost 3, with 13 bases in between. This entry is derived from a study of T-cell reconstitution after alpha-beta-depleted transplantation in children. Preparation of the TCRbeta library involved a method that used unique molecular identifiers. Via MiXCR, TCRdb re-called the PCR reads, giving one row per CDR3 protein. The table lists 350,000 to 400,000 distinct CDR3 sequences, 13% of them singletons. The clonotype comes from a human donor who donated a stem cell graft to a child with Fanconi anemia. The chain links TRBV12-3 or TRBV12-4 to TRBJ1-1; perhaps TRBD1 as D (6 bases). Material: PBMCs, obtained from the stem cell graft. The CDR3 DNA follows: TGTGCCAGCAGTCGGGGGGCCTGGGACACTGAAGCTTTCTTT. It codes for CASSRGAWDTEAFF.